Below are 27 T cell receptor beta chains sequenced from a single sample in a study of T cells after posttransplantation cyclophosphamide (dated by TCRdb to 2016 to 2017). Libraries were constructed by the immunoSEQ multiplex PCR assay. The clones in this table, taken by TCRdb from immuneACCESS, are in-frame only. Not every clone is retained; where verified, under half of the shortfall comes from an unresolved V gene, and the cause of the rest is unknown. For this sample, over 25,000 clones appear and none is a singleton. The ten largest clones add up to about 4.3% of the sample. Sequenced input: PBMCs. The receptors were gathered from a woman in her 30s in good health and a related stem cell transplant donor.

This clone was picked up many times. The rearrangement links TRBV19 to TRBJ2-7; a possible D gene is TRBD1 (6 bases). Germline CDR1 is LNHDA and CDR2 is SQIVND (reference sequence). This CDR3 is 14 amino acids long. The V and J ends lost 4 bases and 2 bases respectively, with 12 bases between them. CDR3 protein: CASSNPGVTYEQYF. The CDR3 DNA reads TGTGCCAGTAGTAATCCAGGGGTAACCTACGAGCAGTACTTC.

This clone was picked up many times. The chain carries TRBV5-1 and TRBJ2-1; 14 bases agree with TRBD2. With V trimmed by 2 bases and J by 3 bases, 4 bases remained unmatched. The germline V gene has CDR1 SGHRS and CDR2 YFSETQ. The CDR3 loop spans 17 amino acids. The DNA for the CDR3 is TGCGCCAGCAGCTTTGAGGGGACTAGCGGGGGCTACAATGAGCAGTTCTTC. Translation: CASSFEGTSGGYNEQFF.

This clone has at least ten counts. This chain links TRBV7-9 with TRBJ1-1; D may be TRBD1 (5 bases). CDR1 and CDR2 from the germline V gene are SEHNR and FQNEAQ (reference sequence). V lost 6 bases, J lost 5 bases, and 22 bases lay in between. The CDR3 runs to 16 residues. The CDR3 bases are TGTGCCAGCAGGGGGGGGTCAGGTGATGTTAGGACTGAAGCTTTCTTT. Residues: CASRGGSGDVRTEAFF.

This clone was picked up many times. The DNA for the CDR3 is TGTGCCAGCAGCTTAGATCGGGGGACGGAAGCTTTCTTT. Protein product: CASSLDRGTEAFF. The chain joins TRBV11-2 to TRBJ1-1; D is perhaps TRBD1 (5 bases). CDR1 is SGHAT and CDR2 is FQNNGV in the germline V gene. This CDR3 comprises 13 residues. V shed 0 bases and J shed 8 bases, with 10 bases lying between them. Looking up the rest from reference TRBV11-2 and TRBJ1-1 gives the full variable domain: EAGVAQSPRYKIIEKRQSVAFWCNPISGHATLYWYQQILGQGPKLLIQFQNNGVVDDSQLPKDRFSAERLKGVDSTLKIQPAKLEDSAVYLCASSLDRGTEAFFGQGTRLTVV.

There are many counts of this clone. The V call is TRBV7-2, the J call TRBJ1-2; 8 nucleotides line up with TRBD1. The V segment lost 5 bases and the J segment 4 bases; nucleotides outside the gene matches: 6. Germline CDR1 is SGHTA and CDR2 is FQGNSA. This CDR3 region has 14 residues. CDR3 amino acids: CASSLGTGVYGYTF. In DNA, the CDR3 is TGTGCCAGCAGCCTCGGGACAGGAGTCTATGGCTACACCTTC.

At least ten counts were recorded for this clone. The chain is built from TRBV5-6 and TRBJ1-1; 8 bases are a match to TRBD1. The trim removed 4 bases at V and 0 bases at J, leaving 8 bases unmatched. Germline CDR1 is SGHDT and CDR2 is YYEEEE. This CDR3 is 16 amino acids long. The CDR3 spells CASSATGGEVNTEAFF. The CDR3 DNA sequence: TGTGCCAGCAGCGCTACAGGGGGGGAAGTGAACACTGAAGCTTTCTTT. Drawing the rest from reference TRBV5-6 and TRBJ1-1, the complete variable domain is DAGVTQSPTHLIKTRGQQVTLRCSPKSGHDTVSWYQQALGQGPQFIFQYYEEEERQRGNFPDRFSGHQFPNYSSELNVNALLLGDSALYLCASSATGGEVNTEAFFGQGTRLTVV.

This clone was detected ten times or more. The chain carries TRBV4-2 and TRBJ2-3, with 14 positions matching TRBD2. CDR1 and CDR2 (germline): LGHNA, YNFKEQ. The length of the CDR3 is 17 residues. V was clipped by 3 bases and J by 1 base; unmatched bases: 3. The CDR3 is CASSQGGLAGGTDTQYF. In DNA, the CDR3 is TGTGCCAGCAGCCAGGGGGGACTAGCGGGGGGCACAGATACGCAGTATTTT.

This clone has a count of ten or more. V is TRBV5-1 and J is TRBJ2-3; the D gene is possibly TRBD1 (6 bases). The germline gives CDR1 SGHRS, CDR2 YFSETQ. The CDR3 runs 14 residues. V lost 2 bases to trimming and J lost 4 bases, with 11 bases between them. This CDR3 reads CASSLTGPPDTQYF. The DNA for the CDR3 is TGCGCCAGCAGCTTAACAGGGCCCCCAGATACGCAGTATTTT.

This clone has a count of ten or more. The chain recombines TRBV2 with TRBJ2-1, with D possibly matching TRBD1 (5 bases). Germline V lookup: CDR1 SNHLY, CDR2 FYNNEI. V lost 6 bases and J 0 bases, leaving 15 bases between the germline ends. This CDR3 has 16 residues. Here the CDR3 reads CASRDPDRASYNEQFF. In DNA, the CDR3 is TGTGCCAGCAGAGATCCTGACAGAGCCTCCTACAATGAGCAGTTCTTC.

This clone was counted many times. This chain joins TRBV6-1 and TRBJ2-7; perhaps TRBD1 as D (6 bases). Germline CDR1 and CDR2: MNHNS and SASEGT. V shed 4 bases and J shed 5 bases, with 15 bases lying between them. The length of the CDR3 is 14 residues. The CDR3 coding sequence is TGTGCCAGCAGTGTCCGGGACACAGGAGACGAGCAGTACTTC. Residues: CASSVRDTGDEQYF.

The chain combines TRBV6-1 with TRBJ2-5, with 10 bases that match TRBD2. CDR1 is MNHNS, CDR2 SASEGT, per germline. V dropped 6 bases and J dropped 1; count of bases not matched to a gene: 2. CDR3 length equals 14 residues. The CDR3 bases are TGTGCCAGCAGGGAGCGGGGGGGCCAAGAGACCCAGTACTTC. It codes for CASRERGGQETQYF.

Only a few counts were recorded for this clone. This rearrangement joins TRBV11-3 to TRBJ2-2; 10 nucleotides match TRBD2. V lost 5 bases, J lost 0 bases, and 3 bases stayed unmatched. The CDR3 sequence is 16 residues long. Germline V gives CDR1 SGHNT, CDR2 YENEEA. This CDR3 is CASSDGLAANTGELFF. CDR3 coding DNA: TGTGCCAGCAGCGATGGACTAGCGGCGAACACCGGGGAGCTGTTTTTT.

The table lists this clone with many counts. The chain couples TRBV7-9 to TRBJ2-7; TRBD1 matches at 8 bases. J gave up 4 bases and V 5 bases, and 13 bases lay outside the gene matches. Germline-derived CDR1 and CDR2 are SEHNR and FQNEAQ (reference sequence). The CDR3 is made up of 16 amino acids. DNA of the CDR3: TGTGCCAGCAGCAGCTTTTTGGGCAGGGGGCTTTACGAGCAGTACTTC. It is translated as CASSSFLGRGLYEQYF.

In its sample, this clone was seen many times. The gene calls are TRBV2 and TRBJ1-2; tentative D call: TRBD1 (5 bases). Trimming pared 4 bases from V and 4 bases from J, leaving 13 bases between. Germline CDR1 is SNHLY and CDR2 is FYNNEI. This CDR3 spans 14 amino acids. The DNA for the CDR3 is TGTGCCAGCAGTGTGTCCCAGGGCCCCTATGGCTACACCTTC. This sequence encodes CASSVSQGPYGYTF.

This clone occurred many times. V and J are TRBV6-2 or TRBV6-3 and TRBJ2-1, with 10 bases that match TRBD1. The CDR3 runs 15 residues. Germline lookup yields CDR1 MNHEY and CDR2 SVGEGT. Unmatched junction bases numbered 7, after V lost 4 bases and J lost 7 bases. The CDR3 spells CASSSGGTGANEQFF. Here the CDR3 DNA reads TGTGCCAGCAGTTCCGGAGGGACAGGGGCGAATGAGCAGTTCTTC.

There are many counts of this clone. The rearrangement uses TRBV12-5 and TRBJ1-4; D ambiguous. Germline CDR1 and CDR2: LGHNT and FRNRAP. Trimming took 9 bases from V and 7 from J, leaving 24 bases between them. CDR3 length: 16 amino acids. CDR3 loop: CASDHIWRMGAEKLFF. The CDR3 DNA reads TGTGCTAGCGACCACATCTGGAGGATGGGCGCTGAAAAACTGTTTTTT.

The sample holds a few counts of this clone. This CDR3 is CAWGQGLSYNSPLHF. CDR3 DNA: TGTGCCTGGGGACAGGGGTTATCCTATAATTCACCCCTCCACTTT. The chain carries TRBV30 and TRBJ1-6; 9 positions agree with TRBD1. The CDR3 covers 15 residues. Germline loops: CDR1 GTSNPN, CDR2 SVGIG (reference sequence). Germline trimming cut 5 bases from V and 1 base from J; bases unmatched to any gene: 3.

The chain couples TRBV30 to TRBJ2-1; D possibly corresponds to TRBD1 (5 bases). Germline V gene sequence: CDR1 GTSNPN, CDR2 SVGIG (reference sequence). V was trimmed by 1 base and J by 7 bases, leaving 8 bases between them. This CDR3 comprises 12 residues. The DNA of the CDR3 is TGTGCCTGGAGTGGGCAGGGTAATGAGCAGTTCTTC. This codes for CAWSGQGNEQFF.

Many counts were recorded for this clone. The chain employs TRBV19 and TRBJ2-7, with 13 bases lining up with TRBD2. Per germline, CDR1 LNHDA and CDR2 SQIVND (reference sequence). This CDR3 comprises 13 residues. The V and J ends lost 3 bases and 11 bases, in that order; junction bases with no gene match: 4. DNA of the CDR3: TGTGCCAGTAGTATCGGTGGGACTAGCGGGGAGTACTTC. Translated: CASSIGGTSGEYF.

This clone appeared many times. This chain connects TRBV6-1 to TRBJ1-1; D is uncertain. The CDR3 contains 16 residues. V lost 2 bases to trimming and J lost 5 bases, with 18 bases between them. From germline, CDR1 is MNHNS and CDR2 SASEGT. The CDR3 spells CASSESDMSLVTEAFF. The CDR3 DNA follows: TGTGCCAGCAGTGAATCAGACATGAGCTTGGTAACTGAAGCTTTCTTT.

This rearrangement joins TRBV28 to TRBJ2-5; TRBD1 might be the D (6 bases). V dropped 6 bases and J dropped 9 bases, with 17 bases sitting between them. This CDR3 comprises 13 residues. The V gene's germline CDR1 is MDHEN and CDR2 SYDVKM. This CDR3 is CASSLGIGQSQYF. In DNA form, the CDR3 reads TGTGCCAGCAGCTTAGGAATCGGACAGTCCCAGTACTTC.

This clone was seen only a few times. The gene calls are TRBV6-7 and TRBJ1-1, with D tentatively TRBD1 (5 bases). TRBV6-7 qualifies as an ORF whose function is uncertain. Trimming removed 1 base at V and 9 bases at J, with 12 bases between. CDR3 length: 13 amino acids. In nucleotides, the CDR3 is TGTGCCAGCAGTTACTTATGGGGCGCTCAAGCTTTCTTT. This translates into CASSYLWGAQAFF.

This clone was detected ten times or more. The chain couples TRBV6-5 to TRBJ1-2; TRBD1 matches 8 bases. Germline V CDR1 and CDR2: MNHEY, SVGAGI. V was clipped by 7 bases and J by 8 bases; unmatched bases: 9. This CDR3 is 13 amino acids long. In DNA form, the CDR3 reads TGTGCCAGCAAAGCAGGGGGCGCGTTCGGCTACACCTTC. It codes for CASKAGGAFGYTF.

This clone was observed many times. The chain carries TRBV27 and TRBJ1-6, with 9 bases fitting TRBD1. J gave up 9 bases and V 4 bases, and 10 bases lay outside the gene matches. This CDR3 contains 16 residues. Germline V lookup: CDR1 MNHEY, CDR2 SMNVEV (reference sequence). The CDR3 protein is CASSSGPGQGLSPLHF. The CDR3 nucleotides are TGTGCCAGCAGTTCCGGGCCGGGACAGGGCCTTTCACCCCTCCACTTT.

This clone was recorded at least ten times. The V and J genes are TRBV6-5 and TRBJ2-3, with D maybe TRBD1 (6 bases). The V and J ends lost 2 bases and 4 bases respectively, with 13 bases between them. The CDR3 consists of 15 residues. Germline loops: CDR1 MNHEY, CDR2 SVGAGI. The CDR3 DNA follows: TGTGCCAGCAGTTACGGCAGGGGAAGCCCAGATACGCAGTATTTT. Translation: CASSYGRGSPDTQYF.

This clone has only a few counts. The chain combines TRBV29-1 with TRBJ2-1, with 11 bases aligning to TRBD2. Germline assignment: CDR1 SQVTM and CDR2 ANQGSEA. This CDR3 is 17 amino acids long. Losses at the gene ends were 6 bases for V and 3 bases for J; bases not matched to a gene: 13. The CDR3 DNA sequence: TGCAGCGTGCTGGGACTAGCGGACAACGTTAACTACAATGAGCAGTTCTTC. Translating gives CSVLGLADNVNYNEQFF.

Many counts were recorded for this clone. This rearrangement joins TRBV6-2 or TRBV6-3 to TRBJ1-4; 9 nucleotides agree with TRBD1. The junction had 6 bases not matched to a gene; V was cut back by 4 bases and J by 9 bases. Germline loops: CDR1 MNHEY, CDR2 SVGEGT. The CDR3 is 14 residues long. The CDR3 loop reads CASSSGTGFQKLFF. CDR3 coding DNA: TGTGCCAGCAGTTCCGGGACAGGGTTCCAAAAACTGTTTTTT.